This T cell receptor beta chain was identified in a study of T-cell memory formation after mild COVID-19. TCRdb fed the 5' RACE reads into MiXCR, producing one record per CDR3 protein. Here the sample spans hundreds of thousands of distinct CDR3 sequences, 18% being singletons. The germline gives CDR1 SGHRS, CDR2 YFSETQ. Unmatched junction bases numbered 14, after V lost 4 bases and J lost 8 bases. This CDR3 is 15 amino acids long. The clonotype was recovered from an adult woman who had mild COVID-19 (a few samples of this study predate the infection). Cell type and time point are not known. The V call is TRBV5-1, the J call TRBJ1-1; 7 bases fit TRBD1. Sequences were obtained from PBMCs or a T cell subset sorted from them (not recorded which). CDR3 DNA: TGCGCCAGCAGCCAAGACAGGGAAGGGCGCGAGGAAGCTTTCTTT. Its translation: CASSQDREGREEAFF.